The 18 T cell receptor beta chains below come from one sample, sequenced in a study of regulatory T cells in long-lasting Graves disease. As for time point: persistent/refractory GD, antithyroid drugs over 5 years with positive TRAb. RNA from PBMCs was the source of the TCR library. Arm-PCR with iRepertoire HTBI primers amplified the CDR3 regions for these TCR beta libraries. TCRdb used MiXCR to reprocess the multiplex PCR reads, holding one entry per CDR3 protein. Found here are 350,000 to 450,000 distinct CDR3 sequences, over 20% of them singletons; the top ten hold about 13%. This sample comprised peripheral blood mononuclear cells (PBMCs), obtained when the disease was refractory, from a patient treated with antithyroid drugs. The receptors were gathered from a female donor with Graves disease.

This rearrangement joins TRBV2 to TRBJ2-2; TRBD1 matches at 8 bases. The CDR3 runs 15 residues. CDR1 is SNHLY and CDR2 is FYNNEI in the germline V gene. Losses at the gene ends were 2 bases for V and 7 bases for J; bases not matched to a gene: 6. DNA for the CDR3: TGTGCCAGCAGTGAAATAGGACAGGGTCGCGGGGAGCTGTTTTTT. It encodes CASSEIGQGRGELFF.

The chain has TRBV10-3 and TRBJ1-2; D unclear. The CDR3 runs to 13 residues. Trimming cost V 0 bases and J 8 bases, with 10 bases left between them. Per germline, CDR1 ENHRY and CDR2 SYGVKD. Here the CDR3 reads CAISESGNLGYTF. For the CDR3, the DNA is TGTGCCATCAGTGAGTCAGGGAATTTGGGCTACACCTTC.

This chain connects TRBV28 to TRBJ2-1; TRBD2 aligns across 13 bases. Germline V gene lookup returns CDR1 MDHEN and CDR2 SYDVKM. With V trimmed by 6 bases and J by 1 base, 3 bases remained unmatched. CDR3 length equals 16 residues. The CDR3 reads CASSLGLAGSYNEQFF. CDR3 sequence (DNA): TGTGCCAGCAGCCTGGGACTAGCGGGGTCCTACAATGAGCAGTTCTTC.

J is TRBJ2-7 and V is TRBV20-1; 8 positions match TRBD1. CDR1 DFQATT and CDR2 SNEGSKA come from the germline V gene (reference sequence). This CDR3 region has 14 residues. V lost 4 bases to trimming and J lost 4 bases; unmatched junction nucleotides: 9. CDR3 sequence (DNA): TGCAGTGCTACCACAGGGGGTTTGTCTTACGAGCAGTACTTC. Encoded protein: CSATTGGLSYEQYF.

The rearrangement joins TRBV19 to TRBJ1-2; D ambiguous. Germline-derived CDR1 and CDR2 are LNHDA and SQIVND (reference sequence). Trimming shortened V by 5 bases and J by 8 bases, and 15 bases separated the two germline ends. CDR3 length: 13 residues. CDR3 protein: CASSPQIVEGYTF. In DNA form, the CDR3 reads TGTGCCAGTAGTCCCCAAATCGTCGAGGGCTACACCTTC. Supplemented by reference TRBV19 and TRBJ1-2, the full variable domain reads DGGITQSPKYLFRKEGQNVTLSCEQNLNHDAMYWYRQDPGQGLRLIYYSQIVNDFQKGDIAEGYSVSREKKESFPLTVTSAQKNPTAFYLCASSPQIVEGYTFGSGTRLTVV.

This clonotype was observed at least ten times. The chain combines TRBV2 with TRBJ2-2; D gene ambiguous. This CDR3 spans 12 amino acids. Trimming took off 3 bases at V and 4 bases at J, with 3 bases between the two ends. Looked up from germline, CDR1 is SNHLY and CDR2 is FYNNEI. The CDR3 reads CASSEGTGELFF. The CDR3 DNA follows: TGTGCCAGCAGTGAGGGCACCGGGGAGCTGTTTTTT.

This clonotype has a count of ten or more. The V call is TRBV28, the J call TRBJ2-7; D possibly corresponds to TRBD1 (5 bases). Germline V gives CDR1 MDHEN, CDR2 SYDVKM. V lost 8 bases, J lost 0 bases, and 14 bases lay in between. CDR3 length: 14 residues. DNA of the CDR3: TGTGCCAGCCGTGGACACGGCTTCTCCTACGAGCAGTACTTC. Its protein is CASRGHGFSYEQYF.

The chain carries TRBV20-1 and TRBJ2-7, with 9 bases that match TRBD1. Germline V gives CDR1 DFQATT, CDR2 SNEGSKA (reference sequence). This CDR3 spans 13 amino acids. The junction had 5 bases not matched to a gene; V was cut back by 5 bases and J by 3 bases. The CDR3 nucleotides read TGCAGTGCTCCGGGACAGGGCCGCTACGAGCAGTACTTC. This encodes CSAPGQGRYEQYF.

This clonotype was seen a handful of times. The V gene is TRBV9, the J gene TRBJ2-5; D remains unclear. Deletions cut 0 bases from V and 5 bases from J, with 14 bases between. Germline CDR1 and CDR2: SGDLS and YYNGEE. The CDR3 runs to 15 residues. CDR3 sequence: CASSVDGQAIETQYF. The CDR3 region has the DNA TGTGCCAGCAGCGTAGATGGGCAGGCGATTGAGACCCAGTACTTC.

This clonotype was found a few times. This rearrangement joins TRBV6-2 or TRBV6-3 to TRBJ2-5, with 10 bases fitting TRBD1. The trim removed 7 bases at V and 3 bases at J, leaving 20 bases unmatched. This CDR3 region has 19 residues. Germline V gene sequence: CDR1 MNHEY, CDR2 SVGEGT. CDR3 in DNA: TGTGCCAGCAAATTACGTTATCGGGACAGGGGTTCGGGGAAAGAGACCCAGTACTTC. Its protein product is CASKLRYRDRGSGKETQYF.

This clonotype was picked up one time. A read error may be the cause here, since a much bigger clone is one base away. The chain carries TRBV5-6 and TRBJ2-2, with D perhaps matching TRBD2 (6 bases). V shed 8 bases and J shed 9 bases, with 26 bases lying between them. Germline V lookup: CDR1 SGHDT, CDR2 YYEEEE. This CDR3 has 16 amino acids. The CDR3 sequence: CASTHLVGLAGRELFF. The CDR3 DNA is TGTGCCAGTACCCACCTTGTGGGCCTTGCGGGAAGGGAGCTGTTTTTT.

A few counts support this clonotype. The chain combines TRBV12-3 or TRBV12-4 with TRBJ2-2; 10 bases align to TRBD2. After removal of 8 bases from V and 5 bases from J, the junction contained 8 bases not matched to a gene. The CDR3 spans 15 residues. The CDR3 loop reads CASSPSGRDTGELFF. The CDR3 coding sequence is TGTGCCAGCTCCCCTAGCGGGAGAGATACCGGGGAGCTGTTTTTT.

This sequence joins TRBV28 and TRBJ2-1; no definite D call. The CDR3 is 13 residues long. V lost 5 bases and J lost 12, with 17 bases in between. The V gene's germline CDR1 is MDHEN and CDR2 SYDVKM. For the CDR3, the DNA is TGTGCCAGCAGTCCGCCCCCCAGGCCAGGGCAGTTCTTC. This gives the protein CASSPPPRPGQFF. Using reference TRBV28 and TRBJ2-1 for the parts outside the CDR3, the full variable domain is DVKVTQSSRYLVKRTGEKVFLECVQDMDHENMFWYRQDPGLGLRLIYFSYDVKMKEKGDIPEGYSVSREKKERFSLILESASTNQTSMYLCASSPPPRPGQFFGPGTRLTVL.

This clonotype has a handful of counts. J is TRBJ2-3 and V is TRBV2; D is ambiguous. CDR1 and CDR2 from the germline V gene are SNHLY and FYNNEI. V dropped 6 bases and J dropped 5 bases, with 24 bases sitting between them. There are 17 residues in the CDR3. The CDR3 sequence is CASSGLGPIKLIDTQYF. The CDR3 nucleotides read TGTGCCAGCAGCGGTCTAGGTCCTATCAAACTGATAGATACGCAGTATTTT. Looking up the rest from reference TRBV2 and TRBJ2-3 gives the full variable domain: EPEVTQTPSHQVTQMGQEVILRCVPISNHLYFYWYRQILGQKVEFLVSFYNNEISEKSEIFDDQFSVERPDGSNFTLKIRSTKLEDSAMYFCASSGLGPIKLIDTQYFGPGTRLTVL.

The rearrangement uses TRBV6-1 and TRBJ2-5; D is ambiguous. The germline V gene encodes CDR1 MNHNS and CDR2 SASEGT. Trimming left V 7 bases short and J 7 bases short, with 10 bases between. This CDR3 region has 11 residues. This CDR3 is CASTHTGTQYF. In DNA, the CDR3 is TGTGCCAGCACCCACACCGGGACCCAGTACTTC.

In its sample, this clonotype was seen a few times. The V and J genes are TRBV5-6 and TRBJ2-7; D perhaps matches TRBD2 (5 bases). V was trimmed by 0 bases and J by 5 bases, leaving 9 bases between them. Germline V lookup: CDR1 SGHDT, CDR2 YYEEEE. The CDR3 contains 13 residues. CDR3 loop: CASSLGYGDEQYF. CDR3 in DNA: TGTGCCAGCAGCTTGGGGTACGGGGACGAGCAGTACTTC. Full variable domain (outside the CDR3, taken from reference TRBV5-6 and TRBJ2-7): DAGVTQSPTHLIKTRGQQVTLRCSPKSGHDTVSWYQQALGQGPQFIFQYYEEEERQRGNFPDRFSGHQFPNYSSELNVNALLLGDSALYLCASSLGYGDEQYFGPGTRLTVT.

This clonotype was recorded a few times. This chain joins TRBV9 and TRBJ1-1; D gene uncertain. The CDR3 is 13 amino acids. V was cut by 4 bases and J by 7 bases, with 14 bases left in between. The V gene's germline CDR1 is SGDLS and CDR2 YYNGEE. The CDR3 nucleotides read TGTGCCAGCAGCCCTTGGAGGCAGAATGAAGCTTTCTTT. Residues: CASSPWRQNEAFF.

The chain links TRBV3-1 to TRBJ2-1; the D is unclear. The germline V and J ends were trimmed by 0 bases and 1 base, with 7 bases remaining between them. CDR1 and CDR2 (germline): LGHDT, YNNKEL (reference sequence). This CDR3 region has 15 residues. CDR3 nucleotide sequence: TGTGCCAGCAGCCAAGAGACCGCATCCTACAATGAGCAGTTCTTC. Its translation: CASSQETASYNEQFF.